This TCR beta chain was identified during a study of T cells after yellow fever vaccination. Germline values: CDR1 SEHNR, CDR2 FQNEAQ (reference sequence). This CDR3 is built from 16 residues. With 6 bases clipped from V and 3 bases from J, the junction kept 8 bases outside the gene matches. To note about this clonotype: Its target is not known.

TCR cDNA, made by 5'RACE template switching, carried an added universal primer site and UMIs. Each CDR3 protein is one row after TCRdb ran MiXCR on the 5' RACE reads. The top ten hold 2.5% to 4% of the sample, which has 340,000 or so distinct CDR3 sequences, around 12% seen once. Study-level findings and limits: Weaker, the secondary response peaked sooner, at day 5 versus 15. The CD4 compartment and the CD8 compartment contained a small share of clonotypes in common. In post-booster samples, most primary-vaccination clones reappeared (about 96% CD4, around 87% CD8).

The input for sequencing was CD4+ T cells sorted from PBMCs, taken 15 days after the yellow fever booster vaccination. This chain uses TRBV7-9 with TRBJ2-2; TRBD1 agrees at 9 bases. The source of this sequence is a man between 18 and 29 years old who received the YFV17D yellow fever vaccine. The CDR3 loop is CASRLTGGADTGELFF. In DNA, the CDR3 is TGTGCCAGCAGATTAACAGGGGGCGCGGACACCGGGGAGCTGTTTTTT.